This TCR beta chain was sequenced during a study of shared clonotypes between healthy human individuals. Whole-study findings and limits: Measured sharing among donors was expected to vary with sequencing depth.

Donors, without exception, were Caucasian adults residing in Nashville, Tennessee. Measured with immunoSEQ multiplex PCR; TCRdb has only the in-frame clones, and not every one. The sample carries 2.5 million or so clones, around 90% recorded once. Remarks on this clone: Its cognate antigen is unknown.

Unmatched junction bases numbered 7, after V lost 6 bases and J lost 12 bases. The CDR3 has 12 residues. CDR1 and CDR2 from the germline V gene are LGHNA and YSLEER. V usage is TRBV4-3 and J usage is TRBJ2-1; 8 positions match TRBD2. This clonotype originated in a man younger than 35 in good health. The sequenced material came from naive CD4+ T cells sorted from blood. Subset described: CD45RA+ positively selected. The CDR3 DNA is TGCGCCAGCAGACCCGGGACTAGTGGGCAGTTCTTC. This sequence encodes CASRPGTSGQFF.